Listed below are T cell receptor beta chains from one sample, sequenced in a study of shared clonotypes between healthy human individuals. Repertoires were generated with immunoSEQ multiplex PCR, while TCRdb's copy carries only in-frame clones and drops some. The data hold 1.5 million to 2.5 million clones, with about 95% observed a single time. Material: naive CD8+ T cells sorted from blood. The receptors shown here come from a man aged 18 to 29 in good health. Both conserved end residues are part of each CDR3. D genes are given only for firm matches. For some rows the clone size is stated as once, few or many, or as a class when expanded; others skip it.

TRBJ2-7 . TRBV6-5 . TGTGCCAGCAGGGGCGGTCGCGAGCAGTACTTC CASRGGREQYF
TRBJ2-7 . TRBV4-1 . TGCGCCAGCAGCCAAGTCGACATGGACTACGAGCAGTACTTC CASSQVDMDYEQYF
TRBJ2-7 . TRBV7-8 . TGTGCCAGTGCAGGTGGGGCCGGCTCCTACGAGCAGTACTTC CASAGGAGSYEQYF
TRBJ2-1 . TRBV27 once TGTGCCAGCAGTTTATCGCGAGGGAGCTCCTACAATGAGCAGTTCTTC CASSLSRGSSYNEQFF
TRBJ1-2 . TRBV2 . TGTGCCAGCAGTGAAGCTCCAGCCTATGGCTACACCTTC CASSEAPAYGYTF
TRBJ1-1 . TRBV18 once TGTGCCAGCTCACCACCGGGGAGGAACACTGAAGCTTTCTTT CASSPPGRNTEAFF
TRBJ2-5 . TRBV7-9 . TGTGCCAGCAGCCTGGGACCCGAAGAGACCCAGTACTTC CASSLGPEETQYF
TRBJ2-5 TRBD1 TRBV5-6 . TGTGCCAGCAGCTGGGGGACAGGGATGGGGACCCAGTACTTC CASSWGTGMGTQYF
TRBJ2-2 . TRBV20-1 . TGCAGTGCTAGTGTAGGGGGGGAGCTGTTTTTT CSASVGGELFF
TRBJ2-7 TRBD1 TRBV30 . TGTGCCTGGGGGTTGGAACAGGGGCCTTACTACGAGCAGTACTTC CAWGLEQGPYYEQYF
TRBJ2-7 . TRBV27 . TGTGCCAGCAGCCCTGGACCCTACGAGCAGTACTTC CASSPGPYEQYF
TRBJ2-7 . TRBV7-9 few TGTGCCAGCAGCCACCTCGGGACCGAAGGCGACGAGCAGTACTTC CASSHLGTEGDEQYF
TRBJ2-7 . TRBV21-1 . TGTGCCAGCGGGAGGGCGGCCGAGCAGTACTTC CASGRAAEQYF
TRBJ2-5 TRBD2 TRBV5-4 . TGTGCCAGCAGCTCGGGACTAGGAGAGACCCAGTACTTC CASSSGLGETQYF
TRBJ2-5 . TRBV9 . TGTGCCAGCAGCGTAGATTCGGGGTTGGGGGAGACCCAGTACTTC CASSVDSGLGETQYF
TRBJ2-5 TRBD2 TRBV5-6 once TGTGCCAGCACCGGGACTAGCGGGAGGGCCGGGGAGACCCAGTACTTC CASTGTSGRAGETQYF
TRBJ1-1 . TRBV5-1 . TGCGCCAGCAGCCCGCGGGCCCCGGGCCCTAAAAACACTGAAGCTTTCTTT CASSPRAPGPKNTEAFF
TRBJ2-3 . TRBV28 . TGTGCCAGCAGTTTAGGTCGGGGCGATACGCAGTATTTT CASSLGRGDTQYF
TRBJ2-7 . TRBV2 . TGTGCCAGCAGTTCACCTTTAGGGACATCCACCTTCCAGCAGTACTTC CASSSPLGTSTFQQYF
TRBJ2-3 . TRBV9 . TGTGCCAGCAGCGTCGACAGGAACCGAGATACGCAGTATTTT CASSVDRNRDTQYF
TRBJ1-1 . TRBV28 . TGTGCCAGCAGTTTAGCCGCGAACACTGAAGCTTTCTTT CASSLAANTEAFF
TRBJ2-5 TRBD2 TRBV7-2 . TGTGCCAGCAGCTACGGGACTAGCGGGAGTGAAGAGACCCAGTACTTC CASSYGTSGSEETQYF
TRBJ1-2 TRBD1 TRBV27 . TGTGCCAGCAGTCATCAGGGGGCGCAGAGTGGCTACACCTTC CASSHQGAQSGYTF
TRBJ2-7 . TRBV5-5 once TGTGCCAGCAGCTTTAAGTTTTCCAGTACCTACGAGCAGTACTTC CASSFKFSSTYEQYF
TRBJ1-6 . TRBV4-3 . TGCGCCAGCAGCCAAGAACGGCAGGGAGGGTCACCCCTCCACTTT CASSQERQGGSPLHF
TRBJ2-5 . TRBV7-9 . TGTGCCACCGACCCGGACCAAGAGACCCAGTACTTC CATDPDQETQYF